Presented here are 18 T cell receptor beta chains from one specimen sequenced in a study of shared clonotypes between healthy human individuals. Sequenced by immunoSEQ multiplex PCR; TCRdb stores in-frame clones only, minus some. The data contain some 1,900,000 clones, about 95% of them seen just once; the ten biggest clones take up roughly 1%. The naive CD8 fraction comprised CD45RO-negative cells positively selected for CCR7 and excluded terminally differentiated effector memory CD45RA+ cells. The sequencing sample was made of naive CD8+ T cells sorted from blood. These receptors all come from a man younger than 35 in good health.

The V gene is TRBV9, the J gene TRBJ1-2, with D unclear. The CDR3 runs 15 residues. Germline lookup yields CDR1 SGDLS and CDR2 YYNGEE. Trimming took off 4 bases at V and 4 bases at J, with 17 bases between the two ends. CDR3 sequence: CASSPSYKGGYGYTF. In nucleotides, the CDR3 is TGTGCCAGCAGCCCGTCTTATAAGGGTGGCTATGGCTACACCTTC.

V gene TRBV15 combines with J gene TRBJ2-1; D remains ambiguous. V was clipped by 3 bases and J by 7 bases, with 7 bases between them. The CDR3 length is 12 residues. Germline V gives CDR1 LNHNV, CDR2 YYDKDF (reference sequence). The CDR3: CATSSQGNEQFF. The CDR3 DNA is TGTGCCACCAGCAGTCAAGGGAATGAGCAGTTCTTC.

This clone was observed a few times. The rearrangement links TRBV19 to TRBJ1-2; D uncertain. Trimming removed 5 bases from V and 9 bases from J, with 13 bases in between. The CDR3 runs to 12 residues. CDR1 LNHDA and CDR2 SQIVND come from the germline V gene (reference sequence). The CDR3 bases are TGTGCCAGTAGTTCAGAAGAAGGGAGCTACACCTTC. Translation: CASSSEEGSYTF.

This chain connects TRBV29-1 to TRBJ2-7; 8 bases are a match to TRBD2. This CDR3 spans 13 amino acids. Germline trimming cut 0 bases from V and 4 bases from J; bases unmatched to any gene: 2. Germline V gives CDR1 SQVTM, CDR2 ANQGSEA. CDR3 amino acids: CSVEEGTRYEQYF. The CDR3, as DNA: TGCAGCGTTGAAGAGGGGACTAGATACGAGCAGTACTTC.

The chain links TRBV29-1 to TRBJ2-3, with 7 bases identical to TRBD2. Looked up from germline, CDR1 is SQVTM and CDR2 is ANQGSEA. The CDR3 contains 15 residues. The junction had 8 bases not matched to a gene; V was cut back by 0 bases and J by 5 bases. The CDR3 protein is CSVEDGLGSGDTQYF. CDR3 sequence (DNA): TGCAGCGTTGAAGATGGACTAGGTTCGGGAGATACGCAGTATTTT.

The chain carries TRBV2 and TRBJ2-7; D ambiguous. V was shortened by 2 bases and J by 2 bases, with 4 bases between the two germline ends. CDR1 is SNHLY and CDR2 is FYNNEI in the germline V gene. There are 12 residues in the CDR3. The CDR3 nucleotides read TGTGCCAGCAGTGAAATAACCTACGAGCAGTACTTC. Translating gives CASSEITYEQYF.

The CDR3 sequence: CASSQESFQYEQYF. CDR3 DNA sequence: TGCGCCAGCAGCCAAGAGAGTTTCCAGTACGAGCAGTACTTC. The V and J genes are TRBV4-3 and TRBJ2-7; no definite D call. Germline V gives CDR1 LGHNA, CDR2 YSLEER. The CDR3 is 14 amino acids. The ends were cut back, 0 bases at V and 4 bases at J, with 10 bases in the middle.

The chain combines TRBV2 with TRBJ1-1; 11 bases are shared with TRBD1. The J segment lost 8 bases and the V segment lost 6 bases, leaving 8 bases of the junction unmatched. The germline V gene has CDR1 SNHLY and CDR2 FYNNEI. The CDR3 is 14 residues long. The DNA of the CDR3 is TGTGCCAGCAGCAACGGACAGGGGGCCGCCGAAGCTTTCTTT. Translating gives CASSNGQGAAEAFF.

The gene calls are TRBV11-3 and TRBJ2-5; D remains ambiguous. The CDR3 contains 12 residues. Trimming stripped 1 base from V and 5 bases from J, with 5 bases between. Germline V gives CDR1 SGHNT, CDR2 YENEEA. The CDR3 sequence is CASSLVGETQYF. The CDR3 DNA reads as TGTGCCAGCAGCTTAGTCGGGGAGACCCAGTACTTC.

The chain uses TRBV28 and TRBJ2-2; 11 nucleotides line up with TRBD2. The CDR3 is 14 residues long. The V segment lost 4 bases and the J segment 6 bases; nucleotides outside the gene matches: 1. Per the germline V gene, CDR1 is MDHEN and CDR2 is SYDVKM. The CDR3 loop is CASSSGLAAGELFF. The CDR3 region has the DNA TGTGCCAGCAGTTCGGGACTAGCGGCCGGGGAGCTGTTTTTT.

This clone was found once. The chain carries TRBV27 and TRBJ2-1; D perhaps matches TRBD2 (6 bases). The germline CDR1 and CDR2 sequences are MNHEY and SMNVEV (reference sequence). Deletions cut 8 bases from V and 2 bases from J, with 10 bases between. CDR3 length: 13 amino acids. For the CDR3, the DNA is TGTGCCAGCGGGGCGGGACCCTACAATGAGCAGTTCTTC. This gives the protein CASGAGPYNEQFF.

V and J are TRBV27 and TRBJ1-5, with a possible D match to TRBD1 (6 bases). The V end was cut by 6 bases, the J end by 11 bases, with 14 bases between. CDR3 length: 12 amino acids. Germline CDR1 is MNHEY and CDR2 is SMNVEV (reference sequence). CDR3 nucleotide sequence: TGTGCCAGCAGGAGGGGAGGGGGGGCCCAGCATTTT. It is translated as CASRRGGGAQHF.

The CDR3 is CASSFSSRSSYEQYF. The CDR3 DNA reads TGTGCCAGCAGCTTTTCCTCTAGGAGCTCCTACGAGCAGTACTTC. This chain joins TRBV13 and TRBJ2-7; D remains ambiguous. Trimming pared 3 bases from V and 0 bases from J, leaving 12 bases between. The CDR3 covers 15 residues. Germline CDR1 reads PRHDT; CDR2 reads FYEKMQ (reference sequence).

CDR3 bases: TGTGCCAGCAGCCCCTGGCAAAGTTCGGGGGGTCCGAACACCGGGGAGCTGTTTTTT. It encodes CASSPWQSSGGPNTGELFF. This chain connects TRBV7-9 to TRBJ2-2, with 7 nucleotides matching TRBD2. Germline CDR1 and CDR2: SEHNR and FQNEAQ (reference sequence). There are 19 residues in the CDR3. The J segment lost 0 bases and the V segment lost 5 bases, leaving 15 bases of the junction unmatched.

The sample holds a few counts of this clone. This rearrangement joins TRBV2 to TRBJ2-2, with 14 bases that match TRBD2. V was pared by 10 bases and J by 5 bases, with 15 bases of the junction left unmatched. There are 18 residues in the CDR3. CDR1 is SNHLY and CDR2 is FYNNEI in the germline V gene. CDR3 region: CAIAGTSGSRRWTGELFF. CDR3 bases: TGTGCCATCGCCGGGACTAGCGGGAGCCGCCGGTGGACCGGGGAGCTGTTTTTT.

This clone was found once. The chain links TRBV9 to TRBJ2-7; TRBD1 aligns across 7 bases. The germline gives CDR1 SGDLS, CDR2 YYNGEE. Trimming at V came to 2 bases and at J to 2 bases, leaving 10 bases not matched to a gene. This CDR3 contains 16 residues. The CDR3 is CASSVTFGQEPYEQYF. For the CDR3, the DNA is TGTGCCAGCAGCGTCACATTCGGACAGGAACCCTACGAGCAGTACTTC.

The J gene is TRBJ2-1, the V gene TRBV5-6, with a tentative D call TRBD1 (5 bases). The CDR3 is 17 residues long. Trimming left V 3 bases short and J 1 base short, with 17 bases between. From germline, CDR1 is SGHDT and CDR2 YYEEEE. The CDR3 bases are TGTGCCAGCAGCTCCCCTTGGGTTAAGGGGTCCTACAATGAGCAGTTCTTC. Translating it yields CASSSPWVKGSYNEQFF.

CDR3 sequence reads: CASSLGTKIARDYEQYF. CDR3 DNA: TGTGCCAGCAGCTTAGGGACAAAAATTGCAAGGGACTACGAGCAGTACTTC. The V call is TRBV7-6, the J call TRBJ2-7, with a possible D match to TRBD1 (5 bases). V shed 1 base and J shed 3 bases, with 19 bases lying between them. CDR1 SGHVS and CDR2 FNYEAQ come from the germline V gene. There are 17 residues in the CDR3.